This T cell receptor (beta chain) was observed in a study of T-cell reconstitution after alpha-beta-depleted transplantation in children. Findings and limits, study-wide: It was newly produced T cells that mostly accounted for T-cell counts and diversity one year after transplant. By about two months after transplant, alpha-beta T cells reportedly arose from several hundred graft clones that had expanded. Where some patients showed high TCRbeta diversity at day 60, it came from recipient T cells and thymic progenitors that had survived.

Worth noting for this clonotype: Its antigen is currently unknown.

The junction had 14 bases not matched to a gene; V was cut back by 5 bases and J by 8 bases. CDR3 length: 16 amino acids. Using unique molecular identifiers, the investigators prepared the TCRbeta library. From the PCR reads, TCRdb called clonotypes with MiXCR, one entry per CDR3 protein. The sample records about 980,000 distinct CDR3 sequences, roughly 31% being singletons. Sequenced here: PBMCs, mostly from graft donor cells, sampled 360 days after TCRalphabeta/CD19-depleted stem cell transplant. The TCR originated in a boy under two years old who had a stem cell transplant for SCID, so the T cells may come from the graft donor. The rearrangement links TRBV12-3 or TRBV12-4 to TRBJ1-4; 7 nucleotides line up with TRBD1. The chain's CDR3 is CASSPRQGEIVEKLFF. CDR3 DNA: TGTGCCAGCAGTCCCAGGCAGGGGGAGATTGTGGAAAAACTGTTTTTT.